The 21 T cell receptor beta chains reported below all come from one sample, sequenced in a study of T cells in localized non-small cell lung cancer (dated by TCRdb to 2020 to 2021). The method was the immunoSEQ multiplex PCR assay. Here the immuneACCESS table is served through TCRdb, limited to in-frame sequences with V and J called. Missing clones are a known gap in these copies; in checked studies unresolved V genes cover under half, and the rest lacks a known reason. A total of tens of thousands of clones appear in this sample, 80% of them only once. Of the sample, more than 9% falls within the top ten clones. The source was peripheral blood, collected before any cancer treatment. The receptors derive from a female donor older than 55 with stage I lung adenocarcinoma.

The chain is built from TRBV11-3 and TRBJ2-1; 7 bases fit TRBD2. V shed 3 bases, J shed 12 bases, and the junction held 5 bases outside the gene matches. The germline V gene encodes CDR1 SGHNT and CDR2 YENEEA. The CDR3 consists of 12 residues. CDR3 in amino acids: CASSLRGGGQFF. DNA for the CDR3: TGTGCCAGCAGCTTGAGGGGCGGGGGGCAGTTCTTC.

The chain joins TRBV5-1 to TRBJ2-7; the D call may be TRBD1 or TRBD2 (6 bases each). The CDR3 totals 12 residues. Trimming shortened V by 4 bases and J by 5 bases, and 10 bases separated the two germline ends. CDR1 SGHRS and CDR2 YFSETQ come from the germline V gene. The CDR3 sequence is CASSQRGDEQYF. The CDR3 DNA is TGCGCCAGCAGCCAGAGGGGGGACGAGCAGTACTTC.

The J gene is TRBJ1-2, the V gene TRBV27, with D unclear. Trimming pared 3 bases from V and 8 bases from J, leaving 16 bases between. Germline CDR1 is MNHEY and CDR2 is SMNVEV (reference sequence). The CDR3 sequence is 14 residues long. CDR3 protein: CASSFRQPSEGYTF. DNA for the CDR3: TGTGCCAGCAGTTTCCGTCAGCCGAGTGAGGGCTACACCTTC.

The J gene is TRBJ2-7, the V gene TRBV6-5; D might be TRBD2 (6 bases). In germline, CDR1 is MNHEY, CDR2 SVGAGI. This CDR3 spans 13 amino acids. The germline V and J ends were trimmed by 5 bases and 4 bases, with 12 bases remaining between them. This CDR3 is CASSRGLDYEQYF. The DNA of the CDR3 is TGTGCCAGCAGTCGGGGACTGGATTACGAGCAGTACTTC.

The rearrangement uses TRBV7-9 and TRBJ2-7; a possible D gene is TRBD1 (6 bases). This CDR3 contains 15 residues. Trimming took 4 bases from V and 0 from J, leaving 13 bases between them. CDR1 and CDR2 (germline): SEHNR, FQNEAQ (reference sequence). The chain's CDR3 is CASSSRQVLSYEQYF. In DNA form, the CDR3 reads TGTGCCAGCAGCTCAAGACAGGTACTCTCCTACGAGCAGTACTTC.

Regarding this clone: The same CDR3 also results from other DNA sequences found in this sample. The chain combines TRBV4-3 with TRBJ2-2, with 16 positions matching TRBD2. Germline V gene lookup returns CDR1 LGHNA and CDR2 YSLEER. The J segment lost 3 bases and the V segment lost 9 bases, leaving 10 bases of the junction unmatched. CDR3 length: 18 residues. The CDR3 DNA is TGCGCCAGTTCACCGGGACTAGCGGGGGGGCCGGACACCGGGGAGCTGTTTTTT. It yields the protein CASSPGLAGGPDTGELFF.

The J gene is TRBJ1-2, the V gene TRBV19, with D unclear. V was pared by 6 bases and J by 13 bases, with 21 bases between. CDR3 size: 13 residues. CDR1 and CDR2 (germline): LNHDA, SQIVND (reference sequence). CDR3 DNA sequence: TGTGCCAGTAGCTCCATTTCGCACGGACTGGGCACCTTC. The encoded protein is CASSSISHGLGTF. Based on the CDR3 plus reference TRBV19 and TRBJ1-2, the full variable domain is DGGITQSPKYLFRKEGQNVTLSCEQNLNHDAMYWYRQDPGQGLRLIYYSQIVNDFQKGDIAEGYSVSREKKESFPLTVTSAQKNPTAFYLCASSSISHGLGTFGSGTRLTVV.

V is TRBV29-1 and J is TRBJ2-1, with 7 bases matching TRBD2. The CDR3 is made up of 14 amino acids. The germline CDR1 and CDR2 sequences are SQVTM and ANQGSEA. V shed 4 bases, J shed 0 bases, and the junction held 3 bases outside the gene matches. The CDR3 bases are TGCAGCGTTGTGGGCGGGAGCTCCTACAATGAGCAGTTCTTC. Amino acids: CSVVGGSSYNEQFF.

The rearrangement uses TRBV5-1 and TRBJ2-7, with 11 bases matching TRBD2. Germline-derived CDR1 and CDR2 are SGHRS and YFSETQ. The CDR3 runs to 15 residues. The J segment lost 6 bases and the V segment lost 4 bases, leaving 9 bases of the junction unmatched. The CDR3 here is CASSGGLAEGSEQYF. CDR3 nucleotide sequence: TGCGCCAGCAGCGGGGGACTAGCGGAGGGGAGCGAGCAGTACTTC. The whole variable domain, filled in from reference TRBV5-1 and TRBJ2-7, reads KAGVTQTPRYLIKTRGQQVTLSCSPISGHRSVSWYQQTPGQGLQFLFEYFSETQRNKGNFPGRFSGRQFSNSRSEMNVSTLELGDSALYLCASSGGLAEGSEQYFGPGTRLTVT.

V usage is TRBV5-1 and J usage is TRBJ2-2, with TRBD1 as a possible D gene (5 bases). There are 14 residues in the CDR3. The germline V gene has CDR1 SGHRS and CDR2 YFSETQ. Trimming removed 4 bases at V and 5 bases at J, with 12 bases between. The CDR3 loop is CASSRQGWTGELFF. Here the CDR3 DNA reads TGCGCCAGCAGCCGCCAGGGTTGGACCGGGGAGCTGTTTTTT.

The chain couples TRBV7-9 to TRBJ1-1; D remains ambiguous. Trimming shortened V by 4 bases and J by 4 bases, and 13 bases separated the two germline ends. The CDR3 runs to 14 residues. Germline V gene lookup returns CDR1 SEHNR and CDR2 FQNEAQ (reference sequence). In nucleotides, the CDR3 is TGTGCCAGCAGCTCCGGCGCTAAGGGCACTGAAGCTTTCTTT. As protein: CASSSGAKGTEAFF.

V is TRBV27 and J is TRBJ2-2; D could derive from TRBD1 or TRBD2 (5 bases each). The CDR3 runs 14 residues. V was shortened by 5 bases and J by 2 bases, with 9 bases between the two germline ends. In germline, CDR1 is MNHEY, CDR2 SMNVEV (reference sequence). DNA of the CDR3: TGTGCCAGCAGTACCGGGGCCAACACCGGGGAGCTGTTTTTT. The encoded protein is CASSTGANTGELFF.

Written as DNA, the CDR3 is TGCGCCAGCAGCTCGCTCTCCCAAAGACAGGGTTATAATTCACCCCTCCACTTT. This gives the protein CASSSLSQRQGYNSPLHF. V usage is TRBV5-1 and J usage is TRBJ1-6; 7 bases are a match to TRBD1. The J segment lost 4 bases and the V segment lost 3 bases, leaving 13 bases of the junction unmatched. Germline V gives CDR1 SGHRS, CDR2 YFSETQ. The CDR3 is made up of 18 amino acids.

V and J are TRBV19 and TRBJ2-1; 10 nucleotides agree with TRBD2. The CDR3 extends over 15 amino acids. Per the germline V gene, CDR1 is LNHDA and CDR2 is SQIVND (reference sequence). J was trimmed by 3 bases and V by 7 bases; bases with no gene match: 6. CDR3 nucleotide sequence: TGTGCCAGTAAGGCTAGCGGGGGAATCTACAATGAGCAGTTCTTC. The encoded protein is CASKASGGIYNEQFF.

The chain has TRBV6-6 and TRBJ1-1; possible D gene TRBD1, 6 bases. Trimming cost V 5 bases and J 3 bases, with 13 bases left between them. Germline lookup yields CDR1 MNHNY and CDR2 SVGAGI (reference sequence). This CDR3 comprises 14 residues. DNA for the CDR3: TGTGCCAGCAGTCGTGAGGGGGGTTACACTGAAGCTTTCTTT. The encoded protein is CASSREGGYTEAFF.

V gene TRBV18 combines with J gene TRBJ2-4, with D unclear. Trimming took 4 bases from V and 0 from J, leaving 10 bases between them. Germline assignment: CDR1 KGHSH and CDR2 LQKENI. This CDR3 is built from 15 residues. CDR3 DNA sequence: TGTGCCAGCTCACGAGCCGACTTAGCCAAAAACATTCAGTACTTC. Its protein is CASSRADLAKNIQYF.

V is TRBV25-1 and J is TRBJ2-7; 7 nucleotides agree with TRBD1. J gave up 5 bases and V 3 bases, and 13 bases lay outside the gene matches. Looked up from germline, CDR1 is MGHDK and CDR2 is SYGVNS. The CDR3 contains 16 residues. The DNA for the CDR3 is TGTGCCAGCAGTGATCCCCAAAAGGGGGCGCGCCACGAGCAGTACTTC. It is translated as CASSDPQKGARHEQYF.

The CDR3 spells CASSPTGEGSYEQYF. The CDR3 DNA reads as TGTGCCAGTAGCCCGACAGGGGAGGGCTCCTACGAGCAGTACTTC. The genes are TRBV19 and TRBJ2-7; tentatively, D is TRBD1 (8 bases). CDR1 LNHDA and CDR2 SQIVND come from the germline V gene (reference sequence). This CDR3 has 15 amino acids. V was clipped by 6 bases and J by 0 bases, with 15 bases between them.

In its sample, this clone was seen a few times. The chain links TRBV27 to TRBJ2-1; 8 positions agree with TRBD2. The CDR3 length is 15 residues. Germline V gene sequence: CDR1 MNHEY, CDR2 SMNVEV (reference sequence). The junction had 9 bases not matched to a gene; V was cut back by 5 bases and J by 6 bases. CDR3 DNA: TGTGCCAGCAGTCCGAGCGGGAGAGGGGGCAATGAGCAGTTCTTC. Amino acids: CASSPSGRGGNEQFF.

CDR3 sequence (DNA): TGTGCCAGTAGCCCGGGGGCAGTCCCCTACAATGAGCAGTTCTTC. This gives the protein CASSPGAVPYNEQFF. The chain joins TRBV19 to TRBJ2-1; D tentatively reads TRBD1 or TRBD2 (6 bases each). V dropped 6 bases and J dropped 2 bases, with 14 bases sitting between them. The CDR3 loop spans 15 amino acids. Germline CDR1 is LNHDA and CDR2 is SQIVND (reference sequence).

This clone showed up just once. The V gene is TRBV5-8, the J gene TRBJ2-5; D is perhaps TRBD2 (6 bases). From germline, CDR1 is SGHTS and CDR2 YDEGEE. Deletions cut 3 bases from V and 4 bases from J, with 13 bases between. This CDR3 contains 14 residues. CDR3 loop: CASSSGLLGETQYF. The CDR3 DNA reads as TGTGCCAGCAGCTCGGGACTGCTGGGAGAGACCCAGTACTTC.